One sample yielded the 32 T cell receptor beta chains listed below, sequenced in a study of blood T cell repertoires in COVID-19. TCRdb's copy holds only in-frame clones and misses some; the assay was immunoSEQ multiplex PCR. The sample lists under 200,000 clones, about 90% occurring once. Input material: PBMCs or T cells enriched from blood (not recorded which). The origin of the receptors is a woman in her fifties or sixties who had recovered from COVID-19.

This rearrangement joins TRBV14 to TRBJ1-4; the D is unclear. V dropped 0 bases and J dropped 6 bases, with 5 bases sitting between them. Germline CDR1 SGHDN, CDR2 FVKESK. The CDR3 is 13 amino acids. CDR3 residues: CASSQELHEKLFF. DNA of the CDR3: TGTGCCAGCAGCCAAGAACTTCATGAAAAACTGTTTTTT.

The chain links TRBV29-1 to TRBJ2-2; maybe TRBD1 (5 bases). This CDR3 has 14 residues. The germline V gene encodes CDR1 SQVTM and CDR2 ANQGSEA. With 4 bases removed from V and 1 base from J, the gap between germline ends came to 10 bases. The CDR3 is CSVVGQLNTGELFF. The CDR3 nucleotides are TGCAGCGTTGTTGGACAATTGAACACCGGGGAGCTGTTTTTT.

V and J are TRBV5-8 and TRBJ2-3; 7 nucleotides agree with TRBD1. The germline V gene has CDR1 SGHTS and CDR2 YDEGEE. The CDR3 consists of 14 residues. V lost 4 bases to trimming and J lost 0 bases; unmatched junction nucleotides: 2. CDR3 amino acids: CASSNRGSTDTQYF. The CDR3 coding sequence is TGTGCCAGCAGCAACAGGGGTAGCACAGATACGCAGTATTTT.

This sequence joins TRBV11-3 and TRBJ1-3; D call uncertain. Per the germline V gene, CDR1 is SGHNT and CDR2 is YENEEA. The CDR3 extends over 17 amino acids. V gave up 1 base and J gave up 2 bases, with 15 bases separating them. The CDR3 DNA follows: TGTGCCAGCAGCTTAGGAGTGAACCGCTATCCTGGAAACACCATATATTTT. This sequence encodes CASSLGVNRYPGNTIYF.

This clone has a handful of counts. This chain connects TRBV5-4 to TRBJ2-1; 13 bases are shared with TRBD2. This CDR3 contains 15 residues. Germline V gives CDR1 SGHNT, CDR2 YYREEE (reference sequence). V was pared by 4 bases and J by 9 bases, with 7 bases of the junction left unmatched. The CDR3 region has the DNA TGTGCCAGCAGCGGGGGACTAGCGGGAATCAGTGAGCAGTTCTTC. This codes for CASSGGLAGISEQFF.

This clone was counted a single time. The rearrangement uses TRBV9 and TRBJ2-7, with D unresolved. Trimming removed 2 bases at V and 2 bases at J, with 5 bases between. Germline V gives CDR1 SGDLS, CDR2 YYNGEE. This CDR3 is 12 amino acids long. The CDR3 reads CASSVTPYEQYF. CDR3 in DNA: TGTGCCAGCAGCGTCACACCCTACGAGCAGTACTTC.

Turning to this clone: This sample also contains other DNA sequences that code for the same CDR3. This sequence joins TRBV18 and TRBJ2-7, with 9 bases that match TRBD1. CDR1 KGHSH and CDR2 LQKENI come from the germline V gene. V trimming: 2 bases; J trimming: 6 bases; junction bases outside the gene matches: 2. This CDR3 spans 13 amino acids. The CDR3 sequence: CASSPGTGSEQYF. The CDR3 nucleotides are TGTGCCAGCTCACCAGGGACAGGGAGCGAGCAGTACTTC.

The chain carries TRBV18 and TRBJ1-4; D possibly corresponds to TRBD1 (5 bases). This CDR3 has 15 residues. Germline CDR1 reads KGHSH; CDR2 reads LQKENI. V lost 4 bases and J 5 bases, leaving 14 bases between the germline ends. Written as DNA, the CDR3 is TGTGCCAGCTCACGGGTGCCAGGGCCGAATGAAAAACTGTTTTTT. Its protein is CASSRVPGPNEKLFF.

Details on this clone: Other DNA sequences from this sample encode an identical CDR3 as well. V usage is TRBV2 and J usage is TRBJ1-2; no clear D gene. Trimming shortened V by 0 bases and J by 8 bases, and 7 bases separated the two germline ends. CDR1 is SNHLY and CDR2 is FYNNEI in the germline V gene. CDR3 length: 12 residues. CDR3 protein: CASSEAGGGYTF. CDR3 sequence (DNA): TGTGCCAGCAGTGAAGCGGGAGGCGGCTACACCTTC. The entire variable domain, with the rest obtained from reference TRBV2 and TRBJ1-2, is as follows: EPEVTQTPSHQVTQMGQEVILRCVPISNHLYFYWYRQILGQKVEFLVSFYNNEISEKSEIFDDQFSVERPDGSNFTLKIRSTKLEDSAMYFCASSEAGGGYTFGSGTRLTVV.

This clone came up once. The chain joins TRBV13 to TRBJ2-1; 12 nucleotides line up with TRBD2. This CDR3 contains 17 residues. J lost 4 bases, V lost 4 bases, and 8 bases had no gene match. Germline loops: CDR1 PRHDT, CDR2 FYEKMQ (reference sequence). The CDR3, as DNA: TGTGCCAGCAGCTCGATTCAGACTAGCGGGGGTTACAATGAGCAGTTCTTC. Translated: CASSSIQTSGGYNEQFF.

On this clone itself: A read error may produce the germline difference seen at one junction end. The gene calls are TRBV28 and TRBJ1-5; tentatively, D is TRBD1 (5 bases). Looked up from germline, CDR1 is MDHEN and CDR2 is SYDVKM. This CDR3 contains 16 residues. CDR3 protein: CASRDRTGPSDQPQHF. The CDR3 DNA reads TGTGCCAGCAGAGACCGTACAGGTCCTAGCGATCAGCCCCAGCATTTT.

This chain joins TRBV15 and TRBJ2-5, with D maybe TRBD1 (7 bases). Germline lookup yields CDR1 LNHNV and CDR2 YYDKDF (reference sequence). With 0 bases removed from V and 4 bases from J, the gap between germline ends came to 9 bases. CDR3 length: 14 amino acids. The CDR3: CATSRDRGAETQYF. The CDR3 DNA follows: TGTGCCACCAGCAGAGACAGGGGGGCAGAGACCCAGTACTTC.

The J gene is TRBJ2-7, the V gene TRBV7-9; 14 nucleotides line up with TRBD2. Germline values: CDR1 SEHNR, CDR2 FQNEAQ (reference sequence). Germline trimming cut 5 bases from V and 6 bases from J; bases unmatched to any gene: 3. The CDR3 runs 14 residues. The CDR3 nucleotides read TGTGCCAGCAGCCAGACTAGCGGGAGGGGCGAGCAGTACTTC. Translation: CASSQTSGRGEQYF.

This chain uses TRBV6-5 with TRBJ2-1, with D perhaps TRBD2 (6 bases). The length of the CDR3 is 14 residues. From germline, CDR1 is MNHEY and CDR2 SVGAGI. V gave up 6 bases and J gave up 8 bases, with 17 bases separating them. The chain's CDR3 is CASSFTTAGHEQFF. As DNA, the CDR3 is TGTGCCAGCAGCTTCACGACAGCGGGTCATGAGCAGTTCTTC.

The chain couples TRBV6-5 to TRBJ2-1, with D unclear. With 5 bases removed from V and 3 bases from J, the gap between germline ends came to 14 bases. Germline values: CDR1 MNHEY, CDR2 SVGAGI. The CDR3 is 15 residues long. This chain's CDR3 is CASSLVPSLYNEQFF. DNA of the CDR3: TGTGCCAGCAGTCTCGTCCCCAGTCTCTACAATGAGCAGTTCTTC.

This rearrangement joins TRBV5-1 to TRBJ1-2, with D perhaps TRBD1 (6 bases). Trimming removed 4 bases from V and 0 bases from J, with 16 bases in between. The CDR3 loop spans 16 amino acids. Germline V lookup: CDR1 SGHRS, CDR2 YFSETQ. In DNA, the CDR3 is TGCGCCAGCAGCCAGCAACTACAGGGAACTAACTATGGCTACACCTTC. Protein: CASSQQLQGTNYGYTF.

V and J are TRBV19 and TRBJ1-5, with D possibly matching TRBD1 (5 bases). Germline CDR1 reads LNHDA; CDR2 reads SQIVND (reference sequence). The ends were cut back, 5 bases at V and 0 bases at J, with 11 bases in the middle. CDR3 length equals 15 residues. The CDR3 here is CASSARQHSNQPQHF. The CDR3 coding sequence is TGTGCCAGTAGTGCGAGACAGCATAGCAATCAGCCCCAGCATTTT.

The genes are TRBV2 and TRBJ2-1; TRBD1 matches 7 bases. CDR1 and CDR2 (germline): SNHLY, FYNNEI. Trimming took 3 bases from V and 5 from J; bases not matched to a gene: 10. The CDR3 is 16 amino acids. The CDR3 DNA sequence: TGTGCCAGCAGTGAGAGGACCGGGACAGTTAACAATGAGCAGTTCTTC. Its protein product is CASSERTGTVNNEQFF. The full variable domain, rest sourced from reference TRBV2 and TRBJ2-1, is EPEVTQTPSHQVTQMGQEVILRCVPISNHLYFYWYRQILGQKVEFLVSFYNNEISEKSEIFDDQFSVERPDGSNFTLKIRSTKLEDSAMYFCASSERTGTVNNEQFFGPGTRLTVL.

Only a few counts were recorded for this clone. The sample holds other DNA sequences that translate to the same CDR3. The rearrangement links TRBV28 to TRBJ1-1; D gene ambiguous. Germline V CDR1 and CDR2: MDHEN, SYDVKM. CDR3 size: 14 residues. V was trimmed by 3 bases and J by 5 bases, leaving 13 bases between them. In DNA, the CDR3 is TGTGCCAGCAGTTTCGGCAGGACGGGGACTGAAGCTTTCTTT. Translation: CASSFGRTGTEAFF.

This clone was observed a single time. The J gene is TRBJ1-2, the V gene TRBV12-3 or TRBV12-4; 7 bases are shared with TRBD1. Germline trimming cut 6 bases from V and 7 bases from J; bases unmatched to any gene: 8. The CDR3 runs 13 residues. The CDR3 region has the DNA TGTGCCAGCAGCCAAGGACAGGTCCCTGGCTACACCTTC. Its protein product is CASSQGQVPGYTF.

This clone was seen just once. The chain links TRBV5-4 to TRBJ1-2; TRBD1 might be the D (5 bases). Trimming took off 3 bases at V and 8 bases at J, with 23 bases between the two ends. CDR3 length: 16 amino acids. CDR1 and CDR2 from the germline V gene are SGHNT and YYREEE (reference sequence). CDR3 protein: CASSSPNRRGAGGYTF. Here the CDR3 DNA reads TGTGCCAGCAGCTCGCCCAACCGACGTGGGGCTGGGGGCTACACCTTC.

This clone was found a few times. As DNA, the CDR3 is TGTGCCAGCAACGGGGGTAGCGGGGTCAACAATGAGCAGTTCTTC. It is translated as CASNGGSGVNNEQFF. The chain links TRBV25-1 to TRBJ2-1; TRBD2 agrees at 8 bases. The CDR3 has 15 amino acids. Germline V gene lookup returns CDR1 MGHDK and CDR2 SYGVNS. V was pared by 7 bases and J by 5 bases, with 10 bases of the junction left unmatched. The full variable domain, in which reference TRBV25-1 and TRBJ2-1 provide the parts outside the CDR3, is EADIYQTPRYLVIGTGKKITLECSQTMGHDKMYWYQQDPGMELHLIHYSYGVNSTEKGDLSSESTVSRIRTEHFPLTLESARPSHTSQYLCASNGGSGVNNEQFFGPGTRLTVL.

The chain has TRBV9 and TRBJ2-3, with 9 bases lining up with TRBD2. Germline V CDR1 and CDR2: SGDLS, YYNGEE. Trimming cost V 4 bases and J 3 bases; bases outside gene matches: 9. The CDR3 totals 16 residues. In nucleotides, the CDR3 is TGTGCCAGCAGCCTGGGGGCGGGAGGGCCGACAGATACGCAGTATTTT. Translating it yields CASSLGAGGPTDTQYF.

V usage is TRBV2 and J usage is TRBJ2-5; a possible D gene is TRBD2 (6 bases). From germline, CDR1 is SNHLY and CDR2 FYNNEI. This CDR3 is built from 13 residues. V lost 7 bases to trimming and J lost 5 bases, with 14 bases between them. CDR3 sequence (DNA): TGTGCCAGCAAGTGGAGGGGCGGGGAGACCCAGTACTTC. Its protein is CASKWRGGETQYF. Variable domain in full (rest from reference TRBV2 and TRBJ2-5): EPEVTQTPSHQVTQMGQEVILRCVPISNHLYFYWYRQILGQKVEFLVSFYNNEISEKSEIFDDQFSVERPDGSNFTLKIRSTKLEDSAMYFCASKWRGGETQYFGPGTRLLVL.

The chain links TRBV10-2 to TRBJ1-2; 9 bases fit TRBD1. The germline gives CDR1 WSHSY, CDR2 SAAADI. The CDR3 is 14 residues long. Trimming removed 8 bases from V and 1 base from J; junction bases left unmatched: 5. The CDR3 DNA sequence: TGCGCCAGCGGCGGGACAGGGAATAACTATGGCTACACCTTC. Translating gives CASGGTGNNYGYTF.

Here the CDR3 DNA reads TGTGCCATCAGTGAGTCGGGACTAGCGGGGAGCTACGAGCAGTACTTC. Translation gives CAISESGLAGSYEQYF. This chain connects TRBV10-3 to TRBJ2-7; 13 bases are a match to TRBD2. CDR3 length equals 16 residues. Germline-derived CDR1 and CDR2 are ENHRY and SYGVKD. Trimming removed 0 bases from V and 3 bases from J; junction bases left unmatched: 2.

This rearrangement joins TRBV7-9 to TRBJ1-2; D unclear. Germline CDR1 SEHNR, CDR2 FQNEAQ (reference sequence). The V and J ends lost 1 base and 6 bases respectively, with 12 bases between them. CDR3 length: 14 residues. CDR3 protein: CASSLESQTNGYTF. Here the CDR3 DNA reads TGTGCCAGCAGCTTAGAATCACAGACCAATGGCTACACCTTC.

This chain links TRBV12-3 or TRBV12-4 with TRBJ2-5; 7 nucleotides match TRBD1. The CDR3 runs 13 residues. V lost 8 bases to trimming and J lost 5 bases; unmatched junction nucleotides: 8. This chain's CDR3 is CASSRQGSETQYF. CDR3 in DNA: TGTGCCAGCTCAAGACAGGGAAGCGAGACCCAGTACTTC.

V gene TRBV9 combines with J gene TRBJ2-5; D remains unclear. Germline CDR1 SGDLS, CDR2 YYNGEE. This CDR3 region has 14 residues. Trimming cost V 3 bases and J 4 bases, with 13 bases left between them. The CDR3 region is CASSARGPGETQYF. CDR3 sequence (DNA): TGTGCCAGCAGCGCCCGAGGCCCCGGAGAGACCCAGTACTTC. The full variable domain, in which reference TRBV9 and TRBJ2-5 provide the parts outside the CDR3, is DSGVTQTPKHLITATGQRVTLRCSPRSGDLSVYWYQQSLDQGLQFLIQYYNGEERAKGNILERFSAQQFPDLHSELNLSSLELGDSALYFCASSARGPGETQYFGPGTRLLVL.

The chain couples TRBV19 to TRBJ2-3; 7 bases align to TRBD2. The V and J ends lost 3 bases and 6 bases, in that order; junction bases with no gene match: 12. CDR3 length equals 16 residues. Germline V gives CDR1 LNHDA, CDR2 SQIVND (reference sequence). CDR3 in amino acids: CASSMASGPRGDTQYF. CDR3 nucleotides: TGTGCCAGTAGTATGGCTAGCGGCCCTAGAGGGGATACGCAGTATTTT.

The rearrangement joins TRBV4-1 to TRBJ2-7; 8 nucleotides match TRBD1. This CDR3 is 15 amino acids long. J was trimmed by 2 bases and V by 0 bases; bases with no gene match: 3. Per the germline V gene, CDR1 is MGHRA and CDR2 is YSYEKL. CDR3 in amino acids: CASSQDRGRTYEQYF. The CDR3 DNA is TGCGCCAGCAGCCAAGACAGGGGGCGAACCTACGAGCAGTACTTC.

This rearrangement joins TRBV4-2 to TRBJ2-2, with TRBD2 matching 13 bases. V lost 4 bases and J lost 7; bases outside the gene matches: 3. The CDR3 has 15 amino acids. CDR1 is LGHNA and CDR2 is YNFKEQ in the germline V gene. The DNA of the CDR3 is TGTGCCAGCAGCCTTGGGACTAGCGGGATCGGGGAGCTGTTTTTT. It codes for CASSLGTSGIGELFF.